This T cell receptor (beta chain) is drawn from a study of Graves' ophthalmopathy and Graves' hyperthyroidism. Study information: Sampling took place at initial diagnosis, with peripheral blood obtained before any treatment. Regarding the study as a whole: With about 87% sensitivity and 81.08% specificity, a 13-signature model separated ophthalmopathy from stable hyperthyroidism. Detected in blood as well were most expanded thyroid clonotypes with frequency above 0.001.

Germline CDR1 and CDR2: SGDLS and YYNGEE. The CDR3 has 17 amino acids. After removal of 0 bases from V and 2 bases from J, the junction contained 8 bases not matched to a gene. Where ophthalmopathy was present, donors had moderate-to-severe activity, CAS ≥3, NOSPECS ≥4 and duration under 3 months. The study amplified TCR beta CDR3 regions using RNA transcripts. First-round RT-PCR relied on HTBI primers, and a second-round multiplex PCR came next. TCRdb processed the multiplex PCR reads anew with MiXCR; each CDR3 protein has one entry. The repertoire consists of about 740,000 distinct CDR3 sequences, with roughly 41% occurring once and the leading ten covering about 40%. This clonotype was counted only a few times. Its antigen is undetermined.

This clonotype was obtained from an adult man with Graves' ophthalmopathy. V gene TRBV9 combines with J gene TRBJ2-5; 9 nucleotides align to TRBD2. Sequenced input: peripheral blood. The CDR3 here is CASSVEPAGGYQETQYF. As DNA, the CDR3 is TGTGCCAGCAGCGTAGAGCCAGCGGGGGGATATCAAGAGACCCAGTACTTC. Using reference TRBV9 and TRBJ2-5 for the parts outside the CDR3, the full variable domain is DSGVTQTPKHLITATGQRVTLRCSPRSGDLSVYWYQQSLDQGLQFLIQYYNGEERAKGNILERFSAQQFPDLHSELNLSSLELGDSALYFCASSVEPAGGYQETQYFGPGTRLLVL.